Below, 16 T cell receptor beta chains from the same sample are listed, as sequenced in a study of control samples from healthy donors and cancer patients. The method was immunoSEQ multiplex PCR; TCRdb's version includes in-frame clones alone and lacks a portion of them. This table has roughly 45,000 clones, approximately 94% appearing once. The material sequenced was PBMCs. The receptor set was obtained from a man aged 25 to 40 with colorectal cancer.

The V and J genes are TRBV5-1 and TRBJ1-3, with no clear D. V was clipped by 5 bases and J by 3 bases, with 9 bases between them. This CDR3 contains 13 residues. CDR1 and CDR2 from the germline V gene are SGHRS and YFSETQ. The CDR3 DNA sequence: TGCGCCAGCAGTGCCGGGCATGGAAACACCATATATTTT. This sequence encodes CASSAGHGNTIYF.

This rearrangement joins TRBV5-1 to TRBJ1-1; TRBD1 aligns across 7 bases. V was clipped by 2 bases and J by 0 bases; unmatched bases: 7. The germline CDR1 and CDR2 sequences are SGHRS and YFSETQ. The CDR3 sequence is 16 residues long. The CDR3 reads CASSFRPGQMNTEAFF. DNA of the CDR3: TGCGCCAGCAGCTTTAGGCCGGGACAGATGAACACTGAAGCTTTCTTT.

This chain uses TRBV4-3 with TRBJ1-2; perhaps TRBD1 as D (6 bases). The CDR3 covers 14 residues. V was cut by 4 bases and J by 0 bases, with 9 bases left in between. The germline V gene has CDR1 LGHNA and CDR2 YSLEER. The CDR3 sequence is CASSRDISNYGYTF. DNA of the CDR3: TGCGCCAGCAGCCGGGACATATCTAACTATGGCTACACCTTC.

The chain has TRBV7-2 and TRBJ2-3; D uncertain. V shed 4 bases and J shed 2 bases, with 7 bases lying between them. This CDR3 contains 13 residues. Looked up from germline, CDR1 is SGHTA and CDR2 is FQGNSA. The CDR3, as DNA: TGTGCCAGCAGCTCCGAGTCCACAGATACGCAGTATTTT. It specifies CASSSESTDTQYF.

The rearrangement links TRBV29-1 to TRBJ1-2; D is unclear. Germline V lookup: CDR1 SQVTM, CDR2 ANQGSEA. The V end was cut by 2 bases, the J end by 4 bases, with 14 bases between. The CDR3 length is 14 residues. The chain's CDR3 is CSVENGRSRYGYTF. CDR3 DNA: TGCAGCGTTGAAAACGGCAGGTCCCGCTATGGCTACACCTTC.

The chain joins TRBV18 to TRBJ1-1, with D possibly TRBD1 on 6 matching bases. V lost 3 bases and J 4 bases, leaving 18 bases between the germline ends. The CDR3 consists of 16 residues. Germline V lookup: CDR1 KGHSH, CDR2 LQKENI. The CDR3 protein is CASSPRGDLGGTEAFF. The DNA for the CDR3 is TGTGCCAGCTCACCTAGGGGAGACTTAGGGGGCACTGAAGCTTTCTTT.

V usage is TRBV27 and J usage is TRBJ2-2; unclear D gene. CDR3 length: 17 residues. In germline, CDR1 is MNHEY, CDR2 SMNVEV (reference sequence). The V end was cut by 5 bases, the J end by 1 base, with 17 bases between. The CDR3 reads CASSPGSTKGNTGELFF. CDR3 coding DNA: TGTGCCAGCAGTCCCGGGTCCACAAAGGGGAACACCGGGGAGCTGTTTTTT.

CDR3 region: CASSYSKRAHLTEAFF. DNA for the CDR3: TGTGCCAGCAGTTACTCTAAGCGGGCGCATCTCACTGAAGCTTTCTTT. The chain carries TRBV6-5 and TRBJ1-1; D is undetermined. The CDR3 extends over 16 amino acids. Germline V gives CDR1 MNHEY, CDR2 SVGAGI. The V gene lost 0 bases and the J gene lost 4 bases, with 15 bases spanning the gap.

The V and J genes are TRBV10-3 and TRBJ2-3; 7 bases agree with TRBD1. Trimming cost V 4 bases and J 2 bases; bases outside gene matches: 6. The V gene's germline CDR1 is ENHRY and CDR2 SYGVKD. The CDR3 runs to 15 residues. Written as DNA, the CDR3 is TGTGCCATCAGTGCCCACAGGGGTACCACAGATACGCAGTATTTT. Its protein is CAISAHRGTTDTQYF.

This clone was detected only once. J is TRBJ2-1 and V is TRBV3-1 (or the pseudogene TRBV3-2); 8 bases line up with TRBD2. From germline, CDR1 is LGHDT and CDR2 YNNKEL (reference sequence). The CDR3 has 13 residues. Trimming cost V 5 bases and J 6 bases; bases outside gene matches: 3. CDR3 residues: CASSIGTSNEQFF. The CDR3 DNA is TGTGCCAGCAGCATAGGGACTAGCAATGAGCAGTTCTTC.

The chain recombines TRBV6-5 with TRBJ2-1; 8 bases are shared with TRBD2. V dropped 2 bases and J dropped 9; count of bases not matched to a gene: 12. The CDR3 has 16 residues. The V gene's germline CDR1 is MNHEY and CDR2 SVGAGI. The CDR3 nucleotides read TGTGCCAGCAGTTACCATACTCCCGGGGGGGGCATTGAGCAGTTCTTC. Its protein product is CASSYHTPGGGIEQFF.

This chain joins TRBV5-1 and TRBJ2-6; 7 nucleotides align to TRBD1. Germline V gene lookup returns CDR1 SGHRS and CDR2 YFSETQ. This CDR3 spans 18 amino acids. The trim removed 1 base at V and 0 bases at J, leaving 7 bases unmatched. In nucleotides, the CDR3 is TGCGCCAGCAGCTTGCTCCCGGGACAGAGCTCTGGGGCCAACGTCCTGACTTTC. It yields the protein CASSLLPGQSSGANVLTF.

The chain uses TRBV5-1 and TRBJ2-3; D remains ambiguous. Germline assignment: CDR1 SGHRS and CDR2 YFSETQ. This CDR3 has 14 residues. Trimming pared 0 bases from V and 5 bases from J, leaving 10 bases between. In DNA, the CDR3 is TGCGCCAGCAGCTTGGGGCAGCCAGGAGATACGCAGTATTTT. Protein: CASSLGQPGDTQYF.

The J gene is TRBJ1-5, the V gene TRBV24-1; D perhaps matches TRBD1 (5 bases). The V end lost 3 bases, the J end lost 2 bases, and 10 bases lay between the germline ends. This CDR3 region has 15 residues. CDR1 is KGHDR, CDR2 SFDVKD, per germline. The CDR3 here is CATSDPTGGNQPQHF. The CDR3 DNA follows: TGTGCCACCAGTGATCCAACGGGGGGCAATCAGCCCCAGCATTTT.

The chain recombines TRBV6-5 with TRBJ2-1, with D hard to call. Trimming shortened V by 2 bases and J by 12 bases, and 14 bases separated the two germline ends. The CDR3 contains 13 residues. Germline loops: CDR1 MNHEY, CDR2 SVGAGI. This CDR3 reads CASSYARQAPQFF. CDR3 coding DNA: TGTGCCAGCAGTTACGCAAGGCAAGCACCGCAGTTCTTC.

V is TRBV19 and J is TRBJ2-6; D remains ambiguous. The CDR3 loop spans 15 amino acids. V was cut by 6 bases and J by 0 bases, with 9 bases left in between. Germline V CDR1 and CDR2: LNHDA, SQIVND (reference sequence). The CDR3 spells CASRGPSSGANVLTF. Written as DNA, the CDR3 is TGTGCCAGTAGAGGCCCGAGCTCTGGGGCCAACGTCCTGACTTTC. The variable domain in full, with the rest retrieved from reference TRBV19 and TRBJ2-6, is DGGITQSPKYLFRKEGQNVTLSCEQNLNHDAMYWYRQDPGQGLRLIYYSQIVNDFQKGDIAEGYSVSREKKESFPLTVTSAQKNPTAFYLCASRGPSSGANVLTFGAGSRLTVL.